These 2 T cell receptor beta chains originate from one sample sequenced in a study of beta chain features in type 1 diabetes. Overall study findings and caveats: Shorter TCRB CDR3s, moderately but significantly so, marked every one of the four CD4+ subsets in Type 1 diabetes patients.

The entirety of the isolated RNA underwent reverse transcription, so expressed TCRB transcripts were sequenced. TCRdb keeps only in-frame clones here, not all; method: immunoSEQ multiplex PCR. The data show 140,000 to 150,000 clones, 13% seen once. Their specific antigens are unknown. The sample was central memory CD4+ T cells from blood. These receptors all stem from a man aged 18 to 30 with type 1 diabetes.

The CDR3 DNA is TGCAGCGTTGAGGTGTGGGAGATGAGCTCCTACAATGAGCAGTTCTTC. Its protein is CSVEVWEMSSYNEQFF. The chain employs TRBV29-1 and TRBJ2-1; possibly TRBD2 for D (5 bases). The CDR3 has 16 residues. In germline, CDR1 is SQVTM, CDR2 ANQGSEA. V was trimmed by 3 bases and J by 0 bases, leaving 15 bases between them.

As for this clone: A much bigger clone sits one base away, suggesting this may be a read error. The gene calls are TRBV30 and TRBJ1-5; the match to TRBD1 covers 9 bases. This CDR3 comprises 14 residues. J lost 6 bases, V lost 3 bases, and 6 bases had no gene match. Germline values: CDR1 GTSNPN, CDR2 SVGIG (reference sequence). The CDR3: CAWRVQGASQPQHF. The CDR3 bases are TGTGCCTGGAGGGTACAGGGGGCGAGTCAGCCCCAGCATTTT.